A single sample is the source of the 3 T cell receptor beta chains below, sequenced in a study of shared clonotypes between healthy human individuals. Profiling relied on immunoSEQ multiplex PCR, and the TCRdb table lists in-frame clones only, not all of them. The sample includes around 980,000 clones, approximately 78% seen only once; the top ten take roughly 0.55%. The specimen sequenced was memory CD4+ T cells from PBMCs. Regarding subset: CD45RA-negative fraction. The source is a man in his late teens or twenties in good health. Some clones in this sample may be carry-over from other donors' samples.

To note about this clone: Other DNA sequences in this specimen translate into the identical CDR3. The V gene is TRBV4-1, the J gene TRBJ2-1; TRBD2 aligns across 11 bases. V lost 2 bases and J lost 4; bases outside the gene matches: 4. The CDR3 is 16 amino acids. Germline V gives CDR1 MGHRA, CDR2 YSYEKL. Here the CDR3 DNA reads TGCGCCAGCAGCCAACTCGGACTAGCGGGTTACAATGAGCAGTTCTTC. Translating gives CASSQLGLAGYNEQFF.

The chain joins TRBV7-2 to TRBJ1-1; D is possibly TRBD1 (5 bases). The V gene lost 2 bases and the J gene lost 0 bases, with 10 bases spanning the gap. The CDR3 extends over 15 amino acids. Per the germline V gene, CDR1 is SGHTA and CDR2 is FQGNSA. The CDR3 protein is CASSLTGAMNTEAFF. In DNA form, the CDR3 reads TGTGCCAGCAGCTTAACAGGAGCCATGAACACTGAAGCTTTCTTT.

This clone came up a few times. The V gene is TRBV6-5, the J gene TRBJ2-1, with 13 bases that match TRBD2. The CDR3 is 15 amino acids. V lost 6 bases and J lost 8; bases outside the gene matches: 7. Germline V gene sequence: CDR1 MNHEY, CDR2 SVGAGI. The chain's CDR3 is CASSEPGLAGYEQFF. CDR3 nucleotide sequence: TGTGCCAGCAGCGAACCGGGACTAGCGGGATATGAGCAGTTCTTC.